Listed below are T cell receptor beta chains from one sample, sequenced in a study of cytotoxic CD8 clonotypes in ibrutinib-treated CLL. The data were produced by immunoSEQ multiplex PCR, yet TCRdb's version contains in-frame clones alone and is incomplete. The sample consists of roughly 110,000 clones, 50% to 65% of them appearing once. This material consisted of PBMCs, taken after 24 months of ibrutinib treatment. All receptors derive from a human donor with chronic lymphocytic leukemia. Both conserved end residues are trimmed from each CDR3. Not every row has a clone size; where given, it reads once, few, many or a size class.

TRBJ1-4,NA,TRBV5-1,ASYDVLNEKLF
TRBJ1-3,NA,TRBV5-6,ASSPYTSSGNTIY
TRBJ2-3,few,TRBV7-3,ASSPLGGRGDTQY
TRBJ1-1,NA,TRBV5-1,ASNPSGVAEAF
TRBJ1-6,NA,TRBV6-1,ASRGQGLYNSPLH
TRBJ2-5,few,TRBV23-1,ASSRPRGGETQY
TRBJ2-7,few,TRBV5-1,ASSPEKGTAAYEQY
TRBJ1-6,few,TRBV14,ASSQDVGGASPLH
TRBJ2-5,few,TRBV27,ASSPGTGGRETQY
TRBJ2-1,NA,TRBV5-6,ASSPGLAGGNEQF
TRBJ1-6,NA,TRBV18,ASSPKPTGHNSPLH
TRBJ2-3,NA,TRBV5-4,ALSLTGGEQSTQY
TRBJ1-5,many,TRBV27,ASSPARGNQPQH
TRBJ1-2,NA,TRBV5-1,ASSPGMGSNYGYT
TRBJ1-1,once,TRBV2,ASISSGGLNTEAF
TRBJ2-1,NA,TRBV9,ASSVSLASGGNEQF
TRBJ2-7,NA,TRBV4-2,ASSQDLAITTYEQY
TRBJ2-5,NA,TRBV5-1,ASSLDGAGKETQY
TRBJ2-5,NA,TRBV5-1,ASSLDFTGGAKTQY
TRBJ1-4,NA,TRBV6-6,ASSYLGGGEKLF
TRBJ2-4,few,TRBV19,ASSRTGSDIQY
TRBJ2-3,few,TRBV7-8,ASSLATYTDTQY
TRBJ2-5,few,TRBV9,ASSVVGLGLAGAQY
TRBJ2-3,NA,TRBV9,ASSVISTDTQY
TRBJ1-2,NA,TRBV11-1,ASSGKAQRRSNYGYT